Following are 20 T cell receptor beta chains from one sample sequenced in a study of T-cell reconstitution after alpha-beta-depleted transplantation in children. As it was prepared, the TCRbeta library received unique molecular identifiers. Each CDR3 protein is one row after TCRdb ran MiXCR on the PCR reads. The sample has 490,000 or so distinct CDR3 sequences; under 15% are singletons. The specimen comprised PBMCs from the stem cell graft donor, sampled from the stem cell graft. Source of these receptors: a human donor who donated a stem cell graft to a child with combined immunodeficiency.

In its sample, this clonotype was seen many times. The V and J genes are TRBV5-1 and TRBJ1-1, with unresolved D. This CDR3 contains 13 residues. Germline values: CDR1 SGHRS, CDR2 YFSETQ. V was cut by 5 bases and J by 1 base, with 9 bases left in between. CDR3 DNA sequence: TGCGCCAGCAGATCTCCGGGGAACACTGAAGCTTTCTTT. Its translation is CASRSPGNTEAFF.

V gene TRBV6-5 combines with J gene TRBJ2-1; 8 bases line up with TRBD2. CDR1 and CDR2 (germline): MNHEY, SVGAGI. This CDR3 is built from 16 residues. V lost 0 bases to trimming and J lost 0 bases; unmatched junction nucleotides: 1. CDR3 residues: CASSYSSGSSYNEQFF. Written as DNA, the CDR3 is TGTGCCAGCAGTTACTCGAGCGGGAGCTCCTACAATGAGCAGTTCTTC.

The V and J genes are TRBV9 and TRBJ1-6; tentative D call: TRBD1 (5 bases). The ends were cut back, 1 base at V and 7 bases at J, with 12 bases in the middle. CDR1 is SGDLS, CDR2 YYNGEE, per germline. The CDR3 totals 15 residues. CDR3 DNA: TGTGCCAGCAGCGTATACGGGGCGAGAAATTCACCCCTCCACTTT. It codes for CASSVYGARNSPLHF.

V gene TRBV4-3 combines with J gene TRBJ2-3, with TRBD1 matching 8 bases. Germline V gene sequence: CDR1 LGHNA, CDR2 YSLEER. CDR3 length: 15 amino acids. The ends lost 1 base at V and 4 bases at J; junction bases unmatched: 4. As DNA, the CDR3 is TGCGCCAGCAGCCAAGGGACAGGGAACCCAGATACGCAGTATTTT. This encodes CASSQGTGNPDTQYF.

This clonotype was observed a few times. The CDR3 nucleotides read TGTGCCAGCAGTTACAAAACAGGGCCTGATTGTTCTGGGGCCAACGTCCTGACTTTC. This gives the protein CASSYKTGPDCSGANVLTF. This rearrangement joins TRBV6-7 to TRBJ2-6; a possible D gene is TRBD1 (6 bases). TRBV6-7 is sorted into the ORF group, with uncertain function. V shed 2 bases and J shed 1 base, with 18 bases lying between them. This CDR3 has 19 amino acids.

As concerns this clonotype: An end of the junction does not agree with germline; a read error may underlie this. The genes are TRBV12-3 or TRBV12-4 and TRBJ1-2, with a tentative D call TRBD1 (5 bases). This CDR3 comprises 14 residues. CDR3 sequence reads: CASCLATPGHGYTF. CDR3 DNA: TGTGCCAGCTGTTTAGCGACACCGGGGCATGGCTACACCTTC.

J is TRBJ2-3 and V is TRBV30; D possibly corresponds to TRBD2 (7 bases). CDR1 and CDR2 from the germline V gene are GTSNPN and SVGIG (reference sequence). With 4 bases removed from V and 2 bases from J, the gap between germline ends came to 16 bases. This CDR3 is 15 amino acids long. CDR3 DNA sequence: TGTGCCTGGAATCAAGGGGGGGATCCCACAGATACGCAGTATTTT. The encoded protein is CAWNQGGDPTDTQYF.

This clonotype was observed at least ten times. The gene calls are TRBV12-3 or TRBV12-4 and TRBJ2-1; 7 bases are shared with TRBD2. The CDR3 is 15 residues long. V lost 3 bases, J lost 4 bases, and 6 bases stayed unmatched. CDR3: CASSLGLAEYNEQFF. The CDR3 nucleotides read TGTGCCAGCAGTTTGGGGCTAGCGGAATACAATGAGCAGTTCTTC.

The rearrangement uses TRBV2 and TRBJ2-2; 8 bases match TRBD1. The CDR3 consists of 14 residues. From germline, CDR1 is SNHLY and CDR2 FYNNEI. Losses at the gene ends were 7 bases for V and 7 bases for J; bases not matched to a gene: 8. CDR3 sequence (DNA): TGTGCCAGCATCAACCAGGGGGCCGGCGGGGAGCTGTTTTTT. Amino acid sequence: CASINQGAGGELFF.

This clonotype came up a few times. V is TRBV11-2 and J is TRBJ2-7, with D perhaps assigned TRBD1 or TRBD2 (5 bases each). The ends were cut back, 6 bases at V and 1 base at J, with 16 bases in the middle. This CDR3 region has 15 residues. CDR1 is SGHAT, CDR2 FQNNGV, per germline. The CDR3 is CASRNSGTASYEQYF. DNA of the CDR3: TGTGCCAGCAGGAATTCCGGGACGGCTTCCTACGAGCAGTACTTC.

This clonotype was picked up a small number of times. V is TRBV4-3 and J is TRBJ2-6; possible D gene TRBD2, 6 bases. CDR1 and CDR2 from the germline V gene are LGHNA and YSLEER. The germline V and J ends were trimmed by 0 bases and 0 bases, with 9 bases remaining between them. The CDR3 loop spans 17 amino acids. The CDR3 region has the DNA TGCGCCAGCAGCCAAGAGGGGGGTGGCTCTGGGGCCAACGTCCTGACTTTC. Its translation: CASSQEGGGSGANVLTF.

This clonotype has a handful of counts. V gene TRBV6-2 or TRBV6-3 combines with J gene TRBJ2-5; the match to TRBD2 covers 9 bases. Germline-derived CDR1 and CDR2 are MNHEY and SVGEGT. V trimming: 2 bases; J trimming: 4 bases; junction bases outside the gene matches: 20. CDR3 length equals 20 residues. Here the CDR3 reads CASSYGGRWAGGRLGETQYF. Here the CDR3 DNA reads TGTGCCAGCAGTTACGGGGGACGTTGGGCGGGGGGGCGATTAGGAGAGACCCAGTACTTC.

The rearrangement uses TRBV15 and TRBJ2-7; D tentatively fits TRBD1 or TRBD2 (5 bases each). This CDR3 comprises 12 residues. Germline V CDR1 and CDR2: LNHNV, YYDKDF (reference sequence). Trimming cost V 3 bases and J 6 bases, with 9 bases left between them. The CDR3 DNA reads as TGTGCCACCAGCAGCGGGACGGCCGAGCAGTACTTC. It yields the protein CATSSGTAEQYF.

This clonotype was counted many times. The CDR3 DNA sequence: TGCGCCAGCAGACGGAGTAGCAGATACGAGCAGTACTTC. It encodes CASRRSSRYEQYF. V is TRBV5-1 and J is TRBJ2-7; no reliable D call. V was clipped by 5 bases and J by 4 bases, with 13 bases between them. CDR3 length: 13 residues. CDR1 SGHRS and CDR2 YFSETQ come from the germline V gene.

This clonotype was counted ten times or more. The CDR3 loop is CASSHQGSPQFF. The CDR3 DNA reads as TGTGCCAGCAGCCATCAGGGGAGTCCCCAGTTCTTC. The rearrangement uses TRBV5-6 and TRBJ2-1; maybe TRBD1 (6 bases). V lost 4 bases, J lost 13 bases, and 15 bases lay in between. CDR3 length: 12 residues. In germline, CDR1 is SGHDT, CDR2 YYEEEE. Supplemented by reference TRBV5-6 and TRBJ2-1, the full variable domain reads DAGVTQSPTHLIKTRGQQVTLRCSPKSGHDTVSWYQQALGQGPQFIFQYYEEEERQRGNFPDRFSGHQFPNYSSELNVNALLLGDSALYLCASSHQGSPQFFGPGTRLTVL.

J is TRBJ1-3 and V is TRBV20-1, with 9 bases that match TRBD1. Trimming cost V 1 base and J 6 bases; bases outside gene matches: 4. This CDR3 contains 14 residues. Germline CDR1 is DFQATT and CDR2 is SNEGSKA (reference sequence). The CDR3 DNA follows: TGCAGTGCTAGAGCCGGGACAGGGCTAAACACCATATATTTT. Encoded protein: CSARAGTGLNTIYF.

The chain combines TRBV4-3 with TRBJ2-7, with a possible D match to TRBD2 (5 bases). Germline V gene sequence: CDR1 LGHNA, CDR2 YSLEER. Trimming cost V 0 bases and J 3 bases, with 15 bases left between them. The CDR3 has 16 residues. CDR3 region: CASSQEFGGSFYEQYF. The CDR3 coding sequence is TGCGCCAGCAGCCAAGAATTCGGCGGGTCCTTCTACGAGCAGTACTTC.

This clonotype was detected many times. The chain has TRBV4-3 and TRBJ1-2, with 10 bases identical to TRBD1. Trimming at V came to 4 bases and at J to 4 bases, leaving 9 bases not matched to a gene. CDR3 length: 16 amino acids. Looked up from germline, CDR1 is LGHNA and CDR2 is YSLEER. The CDR3 bases are TGCGCCAGCAGCCCGAACGACAGGGGGCTAGGCTATGGCTACACCTTC. Its translation: CASSPNDRGLGYGYTF.

V and J are TRBV11-2 and TRBJ2-5; 7 positions match TRBD2. Trimming removed 1 base from V and 7 bases from J; junction bases left unmatched: 9. The CDR3 is 15 amino acids. The germline V gene has CDR1 SGHAT and CDR2 FQNNGV. CDR3 in DNA: TGTGCCAGCAGCTTAGTTTGGGGGGGTATCGGGACCCAGTACTTC. Amino acid sequence: CASSLVWGGIGTQYF. The complete variable domain, with remaining parts taken from reference TRBV11-2 and TRBJ2-5, reads EAGVAQSPRYKIIEKRQSVAFWCNPISGHATLYWYQQILGQGPKLLIQFQNNGVVDDSQLPKDRFSAERLKGVDSTLKIQPAKLEDSAVYLCASSLVWGGIGTQYFGPGTRLLVL.

The sample holds many counts of this clonotype. This chain uses TRBV12-3 or TRBV12-4 with TRBJ2-5; TRBD1 agrees at 8 bases. CDR3 size: 13 residues. The V segment lost 5 bases and the J segment 3 bases; nucleotides outside the gene matches: 2. The CDR3 DNA sequence: TGTGCCAGCAGTCGGGACAGGAAAGAGACCCAGTACTTC. It codes for CASSRDRKETQYF.